These 23 T cell receptor beta chains were sequenced from one sample in a study of shared T cell receptors in the human thymus (dated by TCRdb to about 2021). Library preparation was by the immunoSEQ multiplex PCR assay. What TCRdb holds here is the immuneACCESS table cut down to in-frame rearrangements. Part of the clones is not present; checked against another copy, under half of the missing clones reflect an unresolved V gene, and the others are unexplained. The sample table records hundreds of thousands of clones; over 75% of these occur just once. Roughly 0.0094% of the sample rests with the top ten. These records were also assigned to another study, of human thymus T cells.

The sequencing sample was made of thymocytes. The receptors were sampled from a boy in the first two years of life with a congenital heart defect. Donor details come from another sample of the same person, matched by shared clones.

This clone was counted a few times. The rearrangement joins TRBV5-4 to TRBJ2-7; D possibly corresponds to TRBD1 (5 bases). Germline loops: CDR1 SGHNT, CDR2 YYREEE (reference sequence). Trimming left V 5 bases short and J 0 bases short, with 9 bases between. CDR3 length: 13 residues. The CDR3 region is CASRPDSSYEQYF. For the CDR3, the DNA is TGTGCCAGCAGGCCCGACAGCTCCTACGAGCAGTACTTC.

The J gene is TRBJ2-7, the V gene TRBV5-6; D gene unclear. This CDR3 comprises 17 residues. Trimming stripped 4 bases from V and 1 base from J, with 21 bases between. Germline V gives CDR1 SGHDT, CDR2 YYEEEE. The CDR3 protein is CASSLWRRGITSYEQYF. CDR3 bases: TGTGCCAGCAGCCTTTGGCGCCGCGGCATCACATCCTACGAGCAGTACTTC.

This clone was picked up one time. The V call is TRBV5-4, the J call TRBJ2-6; a weak D match, TRBD2 (5 bases). CDR3 length: 14 residues. Germline V gene lookup returns CDR1 SGHNT and CDR2 YYREEE (reference sequence). V gave up 3 bases and J gave up 2 bases, with 6 bases separating them. The CDR3 loop reads CASSYGAGANVLTF. The CDR3 DNA reads TGTGCCAGCAGCTACGGGGCTGGGGCCAACGTCCTGACTTTC. Full variable domain (missing parts from reference TRBV5-4 and TRBJ2-6): ETGVTQSPTHLIKTRGQQVTLRCSSQSGHNTVSWYQQALGQGPQFIFQYYREEENGRGNFPPRFSGLQFPNYSSELNVNALELDDSALYLCASSYGAGANVLTFGAGSRLTVL.

The CDR3 region has the DNA TGTGCCAGCAGTTTACGGGGGTGGCAGCCCCAGCATTTT. It specifies CASSLRGWQPQHF. The chain combines TRBV28 with TRBJ1-5, with D tentatively TRBD1 (5 bases). The germline V gene has CDR1 MDHEN and CDR2 SYDVKM. The CDR3 is 13 residues long. The V end was cut by 2 bases, the J end by 7 bases, with 9 bases between.

The chain carries TRBV19 and TRBJ1-1, with D possibly being TRBD1 (6 bases). Germline V gene sequence: CDR1 LNHDA, CDR2 SQIVND (reference sequence). The CDR3 extends over 14 amino acids. Trimming removed 2 bases from V and 1 base from J, with 8 bases in between. CDR3 in DNA: TGTGCCAGTAGTATACCGACAGGGAACACTGAAGCTTTCTTT. This encodes CASSIPTGNTEAFF.

The V and J genes are TRBV29-1 and TRBJ2-7; 13 positions agree with TRBD2. This CDR3 has 15 amino acids. In germline, CDR1 is SQVTM, CDR2 ANQGSEA. J lost 2 bases, V lost 6 bases, and 7 bases had no gene match. CDR3 residues: CSVPTSGRAPYEQYF. CDR3 DNA: TGCAGCGTACCAACTAGCGGGAGGGCCCCCTACGAGCAGTACTTC.

In DNA, the CDR3 is TGCGCCAGCAGCTGGGACAGTGACTATGGCTACACCTTC. This gives the protein CASSWDSDYGYTF. V and J are TRBV5-1 and TRBJ1-2; 7 nucleotides agree with TRBD1. V lost 3 bases to trimming and J lost 3 bases; unmatched junction nucleotides: 2. The CDR3 consists of 13 residues. The germline gives CDR1 SGHRS, CDR2 YFSETQ. Drawing the rest from reference TRBV5-1 and TRBJ1-2, the complete variable domain is KAGVTQTPRYLIKTRGQQVTLSCSPISGHRSVSWYQQTPGQGLQFLFEYFSETQRNKGNFPGRFSGRQFSNSRSEMNVSTLELGDSALYLCASSWDSDYGYTFGSGTRLTVV.

Only a few counts were recorded for this clone. A read error may account for a junction end that differs from germline. V usage is TRBV7-2 and J usage is TRBJ2-3, with 10 bases aligning to TRBD2. Germline V gives CDR1 SGHTA, CDR2 FQGNSA. The CDR3 length is 15 residues. The DNA of the CDR3 is TGTGCCAGCAGCCTAGCGGGGGACAACACAGATACGCAGTATTTT. Translated: CASSLAGDNTDTQYF.

V and J are TRBV4-1 and TRBJ2-1; no clear D gene. The CDR3 extends over 17 amino acids. Trimming removed 4 bases at V and 0 bases at J, with 16 bases between. Germline loops: CDR1 MGHRA, CDR2 YSYEKL. CDR3 amino acids: CASSLKLDTRSYNEQFF. The CDR3 coding sequence is TGCGCCAGCAGCCTCAAGCTTGACACTCGCTCCTACAATGAGCAGTTCTTC.

This clone was detected a few times. The chain links TRBV11-2 to TRBJ2-1, with D maybe TRBD2 (5 bases). Germline assignment: CDR1 SGHAT and CDR2 FQNNGV. The CDR3 is 13 amino acids. Trimming removed 4 bases from V and 3 bases from J, with 7 bases in between. The CDR3 region is CASSSRDYNEQFF. CDR3 nucleotide sequence: TGTGCCAGCAGCTCACGGGACTACAATGAGCAGTTCTTC.

The chain employs TRBV4-3 and TRBJ2-3; 8 nucleotides agree with TRBD2. Germline CDR1 LGHNA, CDR2 YSLEER. The CDR3 totals 19 residues. V was pared by 1 base and J by 2 bases, with 14 bases of the junction left unmatched. The CDR3: CASSQVLGLAGGNTDTQYF. The DNA of the CDR3 is TGCGCCAGCAGCCAAGTTCTTGGCCTTGCGGGAGGAAACACAGATACGCAGTATTTT.

The chain recombines TRBV12-5 with TRBJ1-4; no reliable D call. Germline CDR1 and CDR2: LGHNT and FRNRAP. The CDR3 runs 14 residues. Trimming took off 10 bases at V and 0 bases at J, with 12 bases between the two ends. For the CDR3, the DNA is TGTGCTACTTCCCGTTCCGCAACTAATGAAAAACTGTTTTTT. Its protein is CATSRSATNEKLFF.

This clone was seen just once. The chain is built from TRBV7-2 and TRBJ1-2; 10 nucleotides agree with TRBD1. The CDR3 extends over 15 amino acids. The junction had 8 bases not matched to a gene; V was cut back by 5 bases and J by 5 bases. Germline CDR1 SGHTA, CDR2 FQGNSA. The CDR3 region is CASSPWTGGQYGYTF. For the CDR3, the DNA is TGTGCCAGCAGCCCGTGGACAGGGGGTCAATATGGCTACACCTTC.

This clone was counted between two and nine times. The chain combines TRBV19 with TRBJ1-5; 9 bases align to TRBD1. Germline V gene lookup returns CDR1 LNHDA and CDR2 SQIVND (reference sequence). V lost 4 bases to trimming and J lost 5 bases; unmatched junction nucleotides: 0. The CDR3 runs to 13 residues. CDR3 region: CASSRDRDQPQHF. The CDR3 DNA follows: TGTGCCAGTAGTAGGGACAGGGATCAGCCCCAGCATTTT. Full variable domain (missing parts from reference TRBV19 and TRBJ1-5): DGGITQSPKYLFRKEGQNVTLSCEQNLNHDAMYWYRQDPGQGLRLIYYSQIVNDFQKGDIAEGYSVSREKKESFPLTVTSAQKNPTAFYLCASSRDRDQPQHFGDGTRLSIL.

The chain has TRBV7-2 and TRBJ2-6, with 7 positions matching TRBD1. CDR3 length: 17 amino acids. Trimming at V came to 6 bases and at J to 2 bases, leaving 10 bases not matched to a gene. Germline-derived CDR1 and CDR2 are SGHTA and FQGNSA. The CDR3 coding sequence is TGTGCCAGCAGTCTAGGGGGCAGTCTGACTGGGGCCAACGTCCTGACTTTC. Protein product: CASSLGGSLTGANVLTF.

The rearrangement links TRBV7-6 to TRBJ2-5; TRBD2 might be the D (5 bases). Per germline, CDR1 SGHVS and CDR2 FNYEAQ. The length of the CDR3 is 15 residues. With 1 base removed from V and 5 bases from J, the gap between germline ends came to 14 bases. The CDR3 loop reads CASSLGVVGVETQYF. The CDR3 DNA reads TGTGCCAGCAGCTTAGGAGTGGTGGGAGTTGAGACCCAGTACTTC.

This clone was found once. V usage is TRBV27 and J usage is TRBJ2-7; D may be TRBD2 (6 bases). Trimming shortened V by 4 bases and J by 1 base, and 14 bases separated the two germline ends. Germline loops: CDR1 MNHEY, CDR2 SMNVEV (reference sequence). This CDR3 contains 15 residues. CDR3 DNA: TGTGCCAGCAGTTGTTTCGGGGGAGAATCCTACGAGCAGTACTTC. Amino acids: CASSCFGGESYEQYF.

This clone occurred a few times. This chain links TRBV5-6 with TRBJ2-1; 9 positions agree with TRBD2. Germline assignment: CDR1 SGHDT and CDR2 YYEEEE. The CDR3 spans 18 residues. V shed 3 bases and J 4 bases; nucleotides not matched to a gene: 14. Written as DNA, the CDR3 is TGTGCCAGCAGCTCCGGGACAACCGGGACTAGCCCATACAATGAGCAGTTCTTC. This translates into CASSSGTTGTSPYNEQFF.

CDR3 DNA: TGTGCCAGCAGTGGGACAGCCTACGAGCAGTACTTC. This translates into CASSGTAYEQYF. This chain uses TRBV2 with TRBJ2-7; tentatively, D is TRBD1 (6 bases). The V end lost 4 bases, the J end lost 2 bases, and 6 bases lay between the germline ends. The CDR3 contains 12 residues. Germline V gene data show CDR1 as SNHLY and CDR2 as FYNNEI.

The CDR3 region has the DNA TGTGCTAGTGGTTTGGTCTCAGTCGCAACTAATGAAAAACTGTTTTTT. The encoded protein is CASGLVSVATNEKLFF. V is TRBV12-5 and J is TRBJ1-4; D is unclear. The CDR3 length is 16 residues. Germline V gives CDR1 LGHNT, CDR2 FRNRAP. The V end lost 0 bases, the J end lost 0 bases, and 8 bases lay between the germline ends.

The rearrangement uses TRBV10-3 and TRBJ2-3, with 8 bases fitting TRBD2. The CDR3 is made up of 17 amino acids. The trim removed 0 bases at V and 5 bases at J, leaving 10 bases unmatched. The germline V gene encodes CDR1 ENHRY and CDR2 SYGVKD. CDR3 loop: CAISESGGTSGRDTQYF. Written as DNA, the CDR3 is TGTGCCATCAGTGAGTCGGGAGGGACAAGCGGGAGAGATACGCAGTATTTT.

Comments on this clone: Other nucleotide sequences from this sample produce the same CDR3. The rearrangement uses TRBV11-2 and TRBJ1-4; 12 bases are a match to TRBD1. The trim removed 4 bases at V and 2 bases at J, leaving 11 bases unmatched. The CDR3 is 19 residues long. From germline, CDR1 is SGHAT and CDR2 FQNNGV. CDR3 in amino acids: CASSSRDRGLIVTNEKLFF. CDR3 nucleotide sequence: TGTGCCAGCAGCTCCCGGGACAGGGGGCTAATCGTCACTAATGAAAAACTGTTTTTT.

V is TRBV5-1 and J is TRBJ2-7; 9 bases agree with TRBD2. V was clipped by 1 base and J by 2 bases; unmatched bases: 1. Germline CDR1 and CDR2: SGHRS and YFSETQ. CDR3 length equals 14 residues. CDR3 residues: CASSLLAGAYEQYF. CDR3 in DNA: TGCGCCAGCAGCTTGTTAGCGGGAGCCTACGAGCAGTACTTC.